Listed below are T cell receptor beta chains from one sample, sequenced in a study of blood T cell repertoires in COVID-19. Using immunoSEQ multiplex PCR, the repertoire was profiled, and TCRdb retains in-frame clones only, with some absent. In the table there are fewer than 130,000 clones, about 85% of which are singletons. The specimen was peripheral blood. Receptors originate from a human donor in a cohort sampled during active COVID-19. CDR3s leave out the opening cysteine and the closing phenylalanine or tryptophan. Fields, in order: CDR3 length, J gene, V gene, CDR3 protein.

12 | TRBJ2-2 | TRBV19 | ASSPRGHTGELF
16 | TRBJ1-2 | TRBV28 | ASSFPGTGGAPYYGYT
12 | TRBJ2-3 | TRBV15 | ATSRPGGRDTQY
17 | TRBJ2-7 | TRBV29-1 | SVEAPPLTTSEPSYEQY
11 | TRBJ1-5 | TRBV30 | AWSTGVYQPQH
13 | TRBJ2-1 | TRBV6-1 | ASSEQGAGYNEQF
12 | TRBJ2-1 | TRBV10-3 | AIRTSLGINEQF
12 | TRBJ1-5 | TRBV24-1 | ATSDRDNYQPQH
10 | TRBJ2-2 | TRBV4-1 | ASSQVGGELF
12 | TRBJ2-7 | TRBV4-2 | ASSQTGSSYEQY
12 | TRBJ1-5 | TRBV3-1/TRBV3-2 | ASSRTGLDQPQH
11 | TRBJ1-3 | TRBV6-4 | ASSETPGNTIY
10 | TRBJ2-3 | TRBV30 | AWSTGPSAQY
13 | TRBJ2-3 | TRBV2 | ASSGSSGAGRTQY
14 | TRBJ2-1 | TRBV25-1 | ASSEVGDRVLSEQF
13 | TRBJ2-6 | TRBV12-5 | ASGYLGAGANVLT
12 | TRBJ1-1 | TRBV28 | ASRDGVPNTEAF
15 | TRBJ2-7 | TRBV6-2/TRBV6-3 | ASSYSLGLALSYEQY
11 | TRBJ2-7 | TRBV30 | AWSGGQGFEQY
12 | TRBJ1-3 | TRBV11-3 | ASSRRGTGNTIY
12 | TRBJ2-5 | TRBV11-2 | ASSLEGGLETQY
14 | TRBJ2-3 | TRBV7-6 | ASSLRGGVNTDTQY
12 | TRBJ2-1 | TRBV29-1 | SVETSGSSNEQF
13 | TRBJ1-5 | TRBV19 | ASRPGQGSNQPQH
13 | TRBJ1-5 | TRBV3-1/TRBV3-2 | ASSRSGGGNQPQH
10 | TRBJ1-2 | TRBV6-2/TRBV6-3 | ASSLQDYGYT
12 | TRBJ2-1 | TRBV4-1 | ASSRTGQGVGQF
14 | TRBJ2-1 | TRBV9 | ASSVASGGGPDEQF
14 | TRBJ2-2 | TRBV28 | ASSRAGQGSAGELF
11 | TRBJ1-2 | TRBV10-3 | AISERENYGYT
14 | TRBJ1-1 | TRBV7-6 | ASSPGSGTRNTEAF
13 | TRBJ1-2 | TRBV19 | ASSVPGQGGYGYT
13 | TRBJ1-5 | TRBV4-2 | ASSQATGQGQPQH
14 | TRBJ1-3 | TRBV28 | ASSTGGQGNRNTIY
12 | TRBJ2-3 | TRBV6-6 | ASRAAGDPDTQY